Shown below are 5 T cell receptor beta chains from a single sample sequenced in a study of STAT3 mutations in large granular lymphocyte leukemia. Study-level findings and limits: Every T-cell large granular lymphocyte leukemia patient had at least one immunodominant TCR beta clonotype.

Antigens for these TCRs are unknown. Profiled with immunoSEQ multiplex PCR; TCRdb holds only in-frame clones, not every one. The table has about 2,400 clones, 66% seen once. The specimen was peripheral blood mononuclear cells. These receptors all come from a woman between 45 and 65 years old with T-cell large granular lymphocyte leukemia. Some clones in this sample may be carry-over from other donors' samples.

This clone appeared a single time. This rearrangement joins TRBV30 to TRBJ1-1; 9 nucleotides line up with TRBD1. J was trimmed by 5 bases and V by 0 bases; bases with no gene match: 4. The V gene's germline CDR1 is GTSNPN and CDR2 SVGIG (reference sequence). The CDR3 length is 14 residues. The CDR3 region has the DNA TGTGCCTGGAGTGTAGGGACAGGGAGGACTGAAGCTTTCTTT. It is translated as CAWSVGTGRTEAFF.

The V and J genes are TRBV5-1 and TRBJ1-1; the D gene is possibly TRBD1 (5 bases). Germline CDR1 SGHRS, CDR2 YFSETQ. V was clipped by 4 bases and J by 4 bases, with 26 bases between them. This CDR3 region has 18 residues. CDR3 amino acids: CASSLRGEQVRKGTEAFF. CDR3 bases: TGCGCCAGCAGCCTCAGAGGGGAGCAGGTTAGGAAGGGCACTGAAGCTTTCTTT.

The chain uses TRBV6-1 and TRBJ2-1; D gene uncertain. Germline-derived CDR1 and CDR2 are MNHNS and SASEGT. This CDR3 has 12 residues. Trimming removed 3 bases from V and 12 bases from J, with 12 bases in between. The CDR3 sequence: CASSDPGNRQFF. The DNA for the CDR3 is TGTGCCAGCAGTGACCCCGGCAATCGGCAGTTCTTC.

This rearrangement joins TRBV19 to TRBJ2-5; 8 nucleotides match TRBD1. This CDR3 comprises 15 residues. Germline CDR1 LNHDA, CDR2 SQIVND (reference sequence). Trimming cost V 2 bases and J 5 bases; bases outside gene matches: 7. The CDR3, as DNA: TGTGCCAGTAGTATATGGACAGGGATAAGGGAGACCCAGTACTTC. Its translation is CASSIWTGIRETQYF.

The CDR3: CASSFVAGMGETQYF. CDR3 coding DNA: TGCGCCAGCAGCTTTGTAGCGGGAATGGGGGAGACCCAGTACTTC. The chain recombines TRBV5-1 with TRBJ2-5; 8 bases fit TRBD2. The J segment lost 5 bases and the V segment lost 2 bases, leaving 8 bases of the junction unmatched. Germline CDR1 and CDR2: SGHRS and YFSETQ. This CDR3 comprises 15 residues.